One TCR beta chain is described in this entry. This clonotype showed up many times. Its antigen remains undetermined. No base qualities exist here, and no much larger clone lies one base off it. These data are taken from a study of T cells in Graves' hyperthyroidism and ophthalmopathy (dated by TCRdb to the late 2010s). About the investigation overall: Peripheral blood was collected at initial diagnosis, before any treatment. TCR V-J signatures able to tell the groups apart were searched for in a discovery cohort of 100 or so patients, of whom around 43 had Graves' ophthalmopathy and 55 to 60 had stable Graves' hyperthyroidism. An independent validation cohort of under 20 hyperthyroidism patients and 17 patients who later progressed to ophthalmopathy tested prospective prediction of ophthalmopathy. The approximately 100 discovery patients were randomly split 7:3 into training and test sets. In more than five Graves' hyperthyroidism patients, the study also compared T-cell repertoires from thyroid tissue with T-cell repertoires from blood. After sampling, hyperthyroidism patients received methimazole starting at 30 mg daily, and ophthalmopathy patients received high-dose intravenous methylprednisolone. According to the paper, TCR Vbeta CDR3 sequencing was carried out on some 130 peripheral blood samples, which came from more than 40 ophthalmopathy, around 74 hyperthyroidism and approximately 17 progressor patients.

Trimming removed 2 bases from V and 6 bases from J, leaving 19 bases between the germline ends. CDR1 is given as LNHDA and CDR2 as SQIVND, both from the germline V gene (reference sequence). Taken from cysteine to phenylalanine, the CDR3 has 17 residues. Only CDR3 DNA remains: 51 bases, in frame from the first base. In the ophthalmopathy patients, disease was moderately to severely active, with a Clinical Activity Score of 3 or more, a NOSPECS grade of 4 or more, and a duration of less than 3 months. Any patient with an uncontrolled infection, another autoimmune disease, pregnancy or lactation was excluded. Diagnoses relied on clinical symptoms, serum thyroxine and TRAb, thyroid ultrasound and orbital computed tomography. Ficoll-Paque density gradient centrifugation was used to isolate PBMCs from around 10 ml of fresh peripheral blood. Total RNA was extracted with Trizol reagent, and quality was checked on an Agilent 2100 Bioanalyzer.

The TCR beta CDR3 regions were amplified from the RNA transcripts. A first-round RT-PCR of the TCR CDR3 used the HTBI primer set with the Qiagen OneStep RT-PCR kit. The libraries were constructed in a second round of multiplex PCR and then size-selected and purified. The libraries were sequenced on an Illumina HiSeq2000 using paired-end 100 bp reads. In the authors' own workflow: SOAPnuke was used to process the raw data, throwing out any read that contained adapters or uncalled bases, had a mean Phred below 15, or lacked an exact constant-primer or identifier match. High-quality paired reads were merged using COPE v1.2.5, and each unique nucleotide sequence was defined as a clonotype. MiTCR v1.1 was used to align clonotypes to the IMGT TRBV, TRBD and TRBJ reference segments. The analysis included only V-J combinations with a frequency above 0.0001, which together covered approximately 99% of the repertoires. A TCS score was defined as the ratio between F50 (clonal expansion) and ExV (chaos), using BLOSUM62-based TCRdist between CDR3 peptides within each V-J. Welch's t-statistics and random forest reduced roughly 500 V-J features to 10 to 15, which were used in a naive Bayes classifier (R e1071). TCRdb reprocessed the public reads (quality trimming at Q25 with fastp, clone calling with MiXCR) and kept in-frame beta chains. Rows are combined by CDR3 protein, so each entry shows the most common genes and DNA. For this entry, the V and J calls and clone size follow TCRdb and not the study's own pipeline. This sample lists some 570,000 distinct CDR3 sequences; 17% were detected once. The ten most abundant clones make up 17% of the sample.

General study outcomes and caveats: In cross-validation, a model built on a 13 V-J signature told ophthalmopathy apart from stable hyperthyroidism with just under 90% sensitivity and about 81% specificity, and in testing the same model reached 80%/75%. Blood samples also contained most of the expanded thyroid clonotypes (frequency above 0.001), which suggests that blood repertoires may reflect thyroid immune responses. In validation, the model predicted progression to ophthalmopathy with around 71% sensitivity and approximately 78% specificity, a median of about six months before onset. Sample size was not statistically predetermined, and investigators were not blinded to group allocation.

The receptor's source is a woman in her late teens or twenties with Graves' ophthalmopathy. Sequences were obtained from blood. The V gene is TRBV19 and the J gene is TRBJ2-2; the D segment might be TRBD1 or TRBD2, since each matches 5 bases. The nucleotide sequence reads TGTGCCAGTAGTATAAGCCGGTGGGGGAAAGGTCCCGGGGAGCTGTTTTTT. It codes for CASSISRWGKGPGELFF.